The next 28 T cell receptor beta chains were all read from a single sample in a study of T cells after yellow fever vaccination. MiXCR, run by TCRdb on the 5' RACE reads, gives a single entry per CDR3 protein. The table lists approximately 26,000 distinct CDR3 sequences, approximately 4.5% of them singletons. Specimen: PBMCs, either bulk or a sorted T-cell subset (CD4+, CD8+, memory, or dextramer-sorted; not recorded which), collected on the day of the yellow fever booster vaccination. The receptors originated from a man between 18 and 35 years old who received the YFV17D yellow fever vaccine.

This clonotype was recorded at least ten times. The rearrangement joins TRBV6-5 to TRBJ2-4; D may correspond to TRBD1 or TRBD2 (6 bases each). Germline V gene data show CDR1 as MNHEY and CDR2 as SVGAGI. The CDR3 length is 15 residues. V was cut by 6 bases and J by 0 bases, with 12 bases left in between. Here the CDR3 reads CASRGGTLAKNIQYF. Written as DNA, the CDR3 is TGTGCCAGCAGAGGGGGGACCCTAGCCAAAAACATTCAGTACTTC.

This clonotype was seen at least ten times. This chain joins TRBV6-5 and TRBJ2-1; 13 nucleotides match TRBD2. Germline loops: CDR1 MNHEY, CDR2 SVGAGI. V trimming: 7 bases; J trimming: 8 bases; junction bases outside the gene matches: 17. CDR3 size: 18 residues. The CDR3 coding sequence is TGTGCCAGCACCACCGCCGGACTAGCGGGGGCCTTTTCGCATGAGCAGTTCTTC. This gives the protein CASTTAGLAGAFSHEQFF.

The V gene is TRBV11-2, the J gene TRBJ2-2; 10 bases align to TRBD1. The CDR3 spans 16 residues. Germline V gene lookup returns CDR1 SGHAT and CDR2 FQNNGV. After removal of 2 bases from V and 3 bases from J, the junction contained 3 bases not matched to a gene. CDR3 sequence (DNA): TGTGCCAGCAGCTTACCCGGGACAGGGGACACCGGGGAGCTGTTTTTT. This sequence encodes CASSLPGTGDTGELFF.

This clonotype was detected ten times or more. J is TRBJ2-1 and V is TRBV7-8, with 7 bases matching TRBD1. The J segment lost 5 bases and the V segment lost 3 bases, leaving 7 bases of the junction unmatched. This CDR3 region has 15 residues. The germline CDR1 and CDR2 sequences are SGHVS and FQNEAQ. CDR3 region: CASSLTGTDDNEQFF. The CDR3, as DNA: TGTGCCAGCAGCTTGACCGGGACAGATGACAATGAGCAGTTCTTC.

By sample fraction, this clonotype is medium-sized. This rearrangement joins TRBV6-4 to TRBJ2-1; 14 bases fit TRBD2. The CDR3 has 16 residues. After removal of 2 bases from V and 6 bases from J, the junction contained 3 bases not matched to a gene. Germline CDR1 MRHNA, CDR2 SNTAGT. The CDR3 nucleotides are TGTGCCAGCAGTGACGGGACTAGCGGGGGTCCCAATGAGCAGTTCTTC. Its translation: CASSDGTSGGPNEQFF.

This clonotype was counted at least ten times. The chain uses TRBV7-3 and TRBJ2-1, with 12 nucleotides matching TRBD1. CDR3 size: 15 residues. J lost 5 bases, V lost 5 bases, and 4 bases had no gene match. Per the germline V gene, CDR1 is SGHTA and CDR2 is FQGTGA. CDR3 DNA: TGTGCCAGCAGCCTAGGGACAGGGGGCAACAATGAGCAGTTCTTC. Translation: CASSLGTGGNNEQFF.

The table lists this clonotype with many counts. The rearrangement links TRBV15 to TRBJ1-1; unclear D gene. The CDR3 covers 12 residues. Deletions cut 0 bases from V and 11 bases from J, with 10 bases between. CDR1 is LNHNV, CDR2 YYDKDF, per germline (reference sequence). CDR3 protein: CATSRDQQRAFF. The CDR3 DNA is TGTGCCACCAGCAGAGATCAACAACGGGCTTTCTTT.

The chain is built from TRBV9 and TRBJ1-1, with TRBD1 matching over 12 bases. The junction had 7 bases not matched to a gene; V was cut back by 0 bases and J by 4 bases. The CDR3 covers 17 residues. CDR1 is SGDLS, CDR2 YYNGEE, per germline. The CDR3 region has the DNA TGTGCCAGCAGCGTAGAAGGGGACAGGGGGCCGGGCACTGAAGCTTTCTTT. This sequence encodes CASSVEGDRGPGTEAFF.

This clonotype has ten or more counts. The chain recombines TRBV7-2 with TRBJ2-5; TRBD2 is a possible D gene (5 bases). Deletions cut 4 bases from V and 4 bases from J, with 7 bases between. Germline V gene lookup returns CDR1 SGHTA and CDR2 FQGNSA. This CDR3 comprises 12 residues. The DNA for the CDR3 is TGTGCCAGCAGCTCTACTAGAGAGACCCAGTACTTC. It codes for CASSSTRETQYF.

In its sample, this clonotype was seen many times. The V gene is TRBV5-1, the J gene TRBJ2-1; D is ambiguous. The ends were cut back, 0 bases at V and 10 bases at J, with 8 bases in the middle. There are 12 residues in the CDR3. Germline assignment: CDR1 SGHRS and CDR2 YFSETQ. CDR3 region: CASSLGQGEQFF. CDR3 coding DNA: TGCGCCAGCAGCTTGGGGCAAGGAGAGCAGTTCTTC. Combining the CDR3 with reference TRBV5-1 and TRBJ2-1 gives the whole variable domain KAGVTQTPRYLIKTRGQQVTLSCSPISGHRSVSWYQQTPGQGLQFLFEYFSETQRNKGNFPGRFSGRQFSNSRSEMNVSTLELGDSALYLCASSLGQGEQFFGPGTRLTVL.

This clonotype was recorded at least ten times. The chain employs TRBV6-5 and TRBJ2-3; tentative D call: TRBD1 (5 bases). CDR1 and CDR2 from the germline V gene are MNHEY and SVGAGI. Trimming shortened V by 2 bases and J by 0 bases, and 9 bases separated the two germline ends. The length of the CDR3 is 15 residues. The CDR3 is CASSYRTGSTDTQYF. The CDR3 DNA reads TGTGCCAGCAGTTACCGAACAGGTAGCACAGATACGCAGTATTTT.

This clonotype was seen only a few times. J is TRBJ2-7 and V is TRBV2; D possibly corresponds to TRBD1 (5 bases). V was cut by 4 bases and J by 8 bases, with 9 bases left in between. The germline CDR1 and CDR2 sequences are SNHLY and FYNNEI. There are 11 residues in the CDR3. CDR3 nucleotide sequence: TGTGCCAGCAGTGCCAGGGTTCAGCAGTACTTC. The encoded protein is CASSARVQQYF.

This clonotype has a count of ten or more. The CDR3 DNA is TGTGCCAGCAGCTTGATGCGCATACGGTTTAACTATGGCTACACCTTC. Encoded protein: CASSLMRIRFNYGYTF. V usage is TRBV5-6 and J usage is TRBJ1-2; the D is unclear. Germline CDR1 is SGHDT and CDR2 is YYEEEE. V lost 1 base and J lost 1, with 14 bases in between. The CDR3 length is 16 residues.

This clonotype has at least ten counts. The rearrangement uses TRBV2 and TRBJ1-1, with TRBD1 as a possible D gene (5 bases). Germline CDR1 and CDR2: SNHLY and FYNNEI. V lost 6 bases to trimming and J lost 7 bases, with 18 bases between them. CDR3 length equals 14 residues. CDR3 DNA: TGTGCCAGCAGGGCGCAAACTCTGGGGGATGAAGCTTTCTTT. Protein sequence: CASRAQTLGDEAFF.

The sample holds many counts of this clonotype. The chain carries TRBV4-2 and TRBJ1-3; TRBD1 aligns across 7 bases. CDR1 LGHNA and CDR2 YNFKEQ come from the germline V gene. V shed 2 bases, J shed 4 bases, and the junction held 8 bases outside the gene matches. The CDR3 spans 16 residues. The CDR3 DNA is TGTGCCAGCAGCCAACCGTCGACAGGGAACGGAAACACCATATATTTT. Its translation is CASSQPSTGNGNTIYF.

The sample holds many counts of this clonotype. The rearrangement joins TRBV5-5 to TRBJ2-3; TRBD2 aligns across 7 bases. Germline V gene sequence: CDR1 SGHKS, CDR2 YYEKEE (reference sequence). The V segment lost 4 bases and the J segment 0 bases; nucleotides outside the gene matches: 17. The CDR3 contains 19 residues. The CDR3 region has the DNA TGTGCCAGCAGCCCGGGGCGGGGGTCTCGAATCGGAAGCACAGATACGCAGTATTTT. Encoded protein: CASSPGRGSRIGSTDTQYF.

This clonotype was observed at least ten times. This sequence joins TRBV12-3 or TRBV12-4 and TRBJ2-7, with 8 bases lining up with TRBD1. The CDR3 has 14 residues. V gave up 6 bases and J gave up 4 bases; unmatched junction bases: 8. This CDR3 is CASSTGTGFYEQYF. CDR3 DNA sequence: TGTGCCAGCAGCACCGGGACAGGTTTTTACGAGCAGTACTTC.

This clonotype was recorded many times. This rearrangement joins TRBV18 to TRBJ1-4; possible D gene TRBD1, 5 bases. Germline CDR1 reads KGHSH; CDR2 reads LQKENI. The CDR3 is 19 amino acids. Between the trimmed V and J ends, which lost 5 bases and 2 bases, there was a span of 24 bases. The CDR3 reads CASSVNRGSFGGTNEKLFF. As DNA, the CDR3 is TGTGCCAGCTCAGTAAACCGGGGCTCTTTTGGAGGTACTAATGAAAAACTGTTTTTT.

This clonotype turned up a few times. The J gene is TRBJ1-1, the V gene TRBV11-2, with TRBD1 as a possible D gene (6 bases). This CDR3 is built from 12 residues. Trimming took 5 bases from V and 10 from J, leaving 14 bases between them. Germline V gives CDR1 SGHAT, CDR2 FQNNGV. In DNA form, the CDR3 reads TGTGCCAGCAGCCCCGGGGGCCAACGAGCTTTCTTT. Protein sequence: CASSPGGQRAFF.

The sample holds many counts of this clonotype. This chain links TRBV5-1 with TRBJ1-1; D might be TRBD1 (5 bases). The V gene's germline CDR1 is SGHRS and CDR2 YFSETQ. The CDR3 contains 13 residues. V was pared by 0 bases and J by 7 bases, with 10 bases between. The CDR3 DNA reads as TGCGCCAGCAGCTTGGCGGGGGATGGTGAAGCTTTCTTT. Its translation is CASSLAGDGEAFF.

The rearrangement joins TRBV29-1 to TRBJ1-1; no clear D. V lost 7 bases to trimming and J lost 0 bases, with 18 bases between them. Germline assignment: CDR1 SQVTM and CDR2 ANQGSEA. The CDR3 sequence is 15 residues long. The CDR3 DNA follows: TGCAGCGCGATGGCGGGGTGGGCCATGAACACTGAAGCTTTCTTT. Translating gives CSAMAGWAMNTEAFF.

This clonotype was picked up a small number of times. The CDR3 region has the DNA TGTGCCAGCAGCCCGGTAGCGGGGGGGCCCACAGATACGCAGTATTTT. Encoded protein: CASSPVAGGPTDTQYF. V usage is TRBV5-6 and J usage is TRBJ2-3; 11 bases match TRBD2. The V segment lost 4 bases and the J segment 2 bases; nucleotides outside the gene matches: 6. Germline values: CDR1 SGHDT, CDR2 YYEEEE. The CDR3 is 16 residues long.

This clonotype appeared many times. This sequence joins TRBV30 and TRBJ1-6, with D unresolved. Germline V gene lookup returns CDR1 GTSNPN and CDR2 SVGIG (reference sequence). The CDR3 covers 13 residues. Trimming removed 0 bases at V and 7 bases at J, with 7 bases between. The CDR3 region has the DNA TGTGCCTGGAGTGTTCAGTCAAATTCACCCCTCCACTTT. Encoded protein: CAWSVQSNSPLHF.

This clonotype was seen repeatedly, ten times or more. The rearrangement links TRBV5-1 to TRBJ1-1, with D perhaps TRBD1 (5 bases). The germline gives CDR1 SGHRS, CDR2 YFSETQ. V lost 7 bases and J 5 bases, leaving 15 bases between the germline ends. This CDR3 has 13 residues. CDR3 sequence (DNA): TGCGCCAGCCGGGACCCTGGAGGGACTGAAGCTTTCTTT. Translation gives CASRDPGGTEAFF. The full variable domain, in which reference TRBV5-1 and TRBJ1-1 provide the parts outside the CDR3, is KAGVTQTPRYLIKTRGQQVTLSCSPISGHRSVSWYQQTPGQGLQFLFEYFSETQRNKGNFPGRFSGRQFSNSRSEMNVSTLELGDSALYLCASRDPGGTEAFFGQGTRLTVV.

This clonotype was detected ten times or more. The chain links TRBV7-2 to TRBJ2-1, with 12 bases that match TRBD2. The CDR3 is made up of 16 amino acids. Germline V gene sequence: CDR1 SGHTA, CDR2 FQGNSA. J lost 2 bases, V lost 5 bases, and 4 bases had no gene match. The CDR3 bases are TGTGCCAGCAGCCGACTAGCGGGGGATACCTACAATGAGCAGTTCTTC. This translates into CASSRLAGDTYNEQFF. Filled out from reference TRBV7-2 and TRBJ2-1, the complete variable domain reads GAGVSQSPSNKVTEKGKDVELRCDPISGHTALYWYRQSLGQGLEFLIYFQGNSAPDKSGLPSDRFSAERTGGSVSTLTIQRTQQEDSAVYLCASSRLAGDTYNEQFFGPGTRLTVL.

In this sample, this clonotype turned up many times. The chain combines TRBV7-2 with TRBJ2-2, with 10 nucleotides matching TRBD2. CDR1 and CDR2 (germline): SGHTA, FQGNSA. This CDR3 has 15 residues. Trimming at V came to 3 bases and at J to 6 bases, leaving 4 bases not matched to a gene. The CDR3 spells CASSLSGGAPGELFF. The CDR3 DNA follows: TGTGCCAGCAGCTTGAGCGGGGGGGCCCCCGGGGAGCTGTTTTTT.

This clonotype occurred many times. This chain uses TRBV5-1 with TRBJ1-6; D not certain. The CDR3 is 13 residues long. V was clipped by 0 bases and J by 9 bases, with 7 bases between them. Germline CDR1 and CDR2: SGHRS and YFSETQ. The CDR3 DNA reads as TGCGCCAGCAGCTTGGCGGGTCGTTCACCCCTCCACTTT. Encoded protein: CASSLAGRSPLHF. Full variable domain (remainder filled in from reference TRBV5-1 and TRBJ1-6): KAGVTQTPRYLIKTRGQQVTLSCSPISGHRSVSWYQQTPGQGLQFLFEYFSETQRNKGNFPGRFSGRQFSNSRSEMNVSTLELGDSALYLCASSLAGRSPLHFGNGTRLTVT.

There are a few counts of this clonotype. This chain uses TRBV27 with TRBJ1-5; D is undetermined. Germline CDR1 reads MNHEY; CDR2 reads SMNVEV (reference sequence). This CDR3 comprises 15 residues. Trimming cost V 6 bases and J 0 bases, with 12 bases left between them. The DNA for the CDR3 is TGTGCCAGCAGATCCTACAGTTATAGCAATCAGCCCCAGCATTTT. It specifies CASRSYSYSNQPQHF.